This TCR beta chain was recorded in a study of glioma-infiltrating T cells after dendritic cell vaccination. Amplification used 60 V beta primers and 13 J beta primers. Data came from immunoSEQ multiplex PCR; TCRdb stores just in-frame clones and leaves some out. The data contain about 99,000 clones, around 80% of them singletons. The V and J ends lost 4 bases and 8 bases respectively, with 29 bases between them. The CDR3 totals 18 residues. In germline, CDR1 is MGHRA, CDR2 YSYEKL. Concerning this clone: Antigen unknown.

Study-wide results and limits: Only a small number of patients had complete blood and tumor samples.

Time point reported: after dendritic cell vaccination, including at tumor progression/relapse. The sequencing used blood, collected after dendritic cell vaccination. This TCR derives from a human donor with glioblastoma. The V call is TRBV4-1, the J call TRBJ1-2; a weak D match, TRBD1 (6 bases). CDR3 region: CASSPLPLYSGARGGYTF. The CDR3 DNA follows: TGCGCCAGCAGCCCCCTGCCCCTTTATTCAGGGGCGCGAGGCGGCTACACCTTC.